A single sample is the source of the 21 T cell receptor beta chains below, sequenced in a study of Tregs in tolerant kidney transplant recipients. Measured with immunoSEQ multiplex PCR; TCRdb has only the in-frame clones, and not every one. Of around 75,000 clones listed, 70% to 90% are singletons. The sequencing here drew on CD4+ T cells from blood, taken before the transplant. Every receptor here comes from a human donor who received a combined kidney and bone marrow transplant.

V and J are TRBV7-8 and TRBJ1-1; no definite D call. Trimming left V 6 bases short and J 3 bases short, with 14 bases between. The germline CDR1 and CDR2 sequences are SGHVS and FQNEAQ. CDR3 size: 14 residues. The CDR3 DNA reads as TGTGCCAGCAGATCAGATTACAGATACACTGAAGCTTTCTTT. Its protein is CASRSDYRYTEAFF.

J is TRBJ1-1 and V is TRBV10-3; D call uncertain. Trimming removed 6 bases from V and 1 base from J, with 9 bases in between. The germline gives CDR1 ENHRY, CDR2 SYGVKD. The CDR3 length is 13 residues. In nucleotides, the CDR3 is TGTGCCATCAGGACCGCGGCGAACACTGAAGCTTTCTTT. It is translated as CAIRTAANTEAFF.

The rearrangement links TRBV2 to TRBJ2-5; D gene unclear. CDR1 is SNHLY and CDR2 is FYNNEI in the germline V gene. The length of the CDR3 is 12 residues. The V gene lost 1 base and the J gene lost 5 bases, with 5 bases spanning the gap. The CDR3 coding sequence is TGTGCCAGCAGTGAAGGGGCTGAGACCCAGTACTTC. Amino acid sequence: CASSEGAETQYF.

V and J are TRBV7-2 and TRBJ2-2; D perhaps matches TRBD1 (5 bases). The germline V and J ends were trimmed by 2 bases and 2 bases, with 9 bases remaining between them. The CDR3 totals 15 residues. Germline V CDR1 and CDR2: SGHTA, FQGNSA. The CDR3 spells CASSLSRVNTGELFF. As DNA, the CDR3 is TGTGCCAGCAGCTTATCCAGGGTTAACACCGGGGAGCTGTTTTTT.

V is TRBV29-1 and J is TRBJ1-1; a possible D gene is TRBD1 (6 bases). The V end was cut by 7 bases, the J end by 1 base, with 16 bases between. Germline V CDR1 and CDR2: SQVTM, ANQGSEA. This CDR3 has 14 amino acids. The CDR3 sequence: CSGEPGAGNTEAFF. The CDR3 region has the DNA TGCAGCGGCGAACCAGGGGCAGGGAACACTGAAGCTTTCTTT.

V gene TRBV5-1 combines with J gene TRBJ1-1, with D possibly TRBD1 on 5 matching bases. Germline lookup yields CDR1 SGHRS and CDR2 YFSETQ. The CDR3 length is 15 residues. V lost 4 bases and J lost 4, with 17 bases in between. This chain's CDR3 is CASSKETVGSTEAFF. In nucleotides, the CDR3 is TGCGCCAGCAGCAAAGAGACAGTGGGATCCACTGAAGCTTTCTTT. Complete variable domain (other parts from reference TRBV5-1 and TRBJ1-1): KAGVTQTPRYLIKTRGQQVTLSCSPISGHRSVSWYQQTPGQGLQFLFEYFSETQRNKGNFPGRFSGRQFSNSRSEMNVSTLELGDSALYLCASSKETVGSTEAFFGQGTRLTVV.

V is TRBV7-6 and J is TRBJ2-7; D remains ambiguous. V lost 1 base and J 1 base, leaving 14 bases between the germline ends. The germline CDR1 and CDR2 sequences are SGHVS and FNYEAQ. The CDR3 totals 16 residues. This CDR3 is CASSLGGEVVSYEQYF. The CDR3 DNA reads TGTGCCAGCAGCTTAGGAGGAGAGGTTGTGTCCTACGAGCAGTACTTC. The whole variable domain, remainder taken from reference TRBV7-6 and TRBJ2-7, is GAGVSQSPRYKVTKRGQDVALRCDPISGHVSLYWYRQALGQGPEFLTYFNYEAQQDKSGLPNDRFSAERPEGSISTLTIQRTEQRDSAMYRCASSLGGEVVSYEQYFGPGTRLTVT.

This chain joins TRBV6-6 and TRBJ2-7; a possible D gene is TRBD1 (7 bases). Trimming shortened V by 2 bases and J by 0 bases, and 14 bases separated the two germline ends. CDR1 MNHNY and CDR2 SVGAGI come from the germline V gene (reference sequence). There are 16 residues in the CDR3. This chain's CDR3 is CASSYQGGQFSYEQYF. In DNA form, the CDR3 reads TGTGCCAGCAGTTACCAGGGGGGACAATTCTCCTACGAGCAGTACTTC.

The rearrangement links TRBV27 to TRBJ2-7; TRBD2 aligns across 7 bases. The CDR3 covers 15 residues. J gave up 2 bases and V 7 bases, and 11 bases lay outside the gene matches. Per germline, CDR1 MNHEY and CDR2 SMNVEV (reference sequence). The chain's CDR3 is CASKLAAGAPYEQYF. The DNA of the CDR3 is TGTGCCAGCAAGTTGGCGGCGGGAGCTCCCTACGAGCAGTACTTC.

The chain links TRBV6-1 to TRBJ2-7, with 12 bases lining up with TRBD1. Looked up from germline, CDR1 is MNHNS and CDR2 is SASEGT. This CDR3 is built from 15 residues. With 6 bases clipped from V and 4 bases from J, the junction kept 7 bases outside the gene matches. In DNA, the CDR3 is TGTGCCAGCAGACCCGGGACAGGGGGCGAATACGAGCAGTACTTC. Translated, it gives CASRPGTGGEYEQYF.

The V call is TRBV6-1, the J call TRBJ2-3; 7 bases map to TRBD2. Losses at the gene ends were 6 bases for V and 1 base for J; bases not matched to a gene: 7. Germline lookup yields CDR1 MNHNS and CDR2 SASEGT. The CDR3 covers 15 residues. CDR3 sequence: CASRPAGAGTDTQYF. The CDR3 nucleotides read TGTGCCAGCAGGCCTGCGGGAGCTGGCACAGATACGCAGTATTTT.

The chain uses TRBV4-3 and TRBJ2-3, with a tentative D call TRBD2 (6 bases). Per germline, CDR1 LGHNA and CDR2 YSLEER. The CDR3 has 13 residues. V was shortened by 0 bases and J by 12 bases, with 13 bases between the two germline ends. The CDR3 loop reads CASSQELREQQYF. The CDR3 DNA follows: TGCGCCAGCAGCCAAGAATTGCGGGAACAACAGTATTTT.

This clone is a singleton in its sample. The chain carries TRBV11-2 and TRBJ2-7, with TRBD2 identical over 7 bases. CDR1 and CDR2 from the germline V gene are SGHAT and FQNNGV. Trimming removed 3 bases from V and 3 bases from J; junction bases left unmatched: 5. The CDR3 covers 14 residues. CDR3 in amino acids: CASSLEGGLYEQYF. Here the CDR3 DNA reads TGTGCCAGCAGCTTGGAGGGAGGGCTCTACGAGCAGTACTTC.

V is TRBV5-1 and J is TRBJ2-3; 10 nucleotides agree with TRBD2. J was trimmed by 4 bases and V by 0 bases; bases with no gene match: 8. The CDR3 runs 17 residues. Germline V gives CDR1 SGHRS, CDR2 YFSETQ. The DNA of the CDR3 is TGCGCCAGCAGCTTGGCCGCCGGGACTAGCGCAGCAGATACGCAGTATTTT. Amino acid sequence: CASSLAAGTSAADTQYF.

This clone is termed medium-sized. This chain links TRBV30 with TRBJ1-2; possibly TRBD1 for D (6 bases). Germline values: CDR1 GTSNPN, CDR2 SVGIG (reference sequence). Trimming took 7 bases from V and 7 from J, leaving 16 bases between them. The CDR3 contains 12 residues. CDR3 amino acids: CAYFTGPGGYTF. CDR3 nucleotides: TGTGCCTACTTCACAGGGCCAGGTGGCTACACCTTC.

This chain links TRBV6-5 with TRBJ1-1; 9 nucleotides match TRBD1. Trimming took 4 bases from V and 5 from J; bases not matched to a gene: 8. From germline, CDR1 is MNHEY and CDR2 SVGAGI. This CDR3 is 15 amino acids long. CDR3 nucleotides: TGTGCCAGCAGTTTCCAGGACAGGGGCTGGACTGAAGCTTTCTTT. Its translation: CASSFQDRGWTEAFF.

The chain uses TRBV19 and TRBJ2-3, with D perhaps matching TRBD1 (5 bases). This CDR3 has 15 residues. V was trimmed by 3 bases and J by 6 bases, leaving 16 bases between them. Germline values: CDR1 LNHDA, CDR2 SQIVND (reference sequence). The CDR3 region has the DNA TGTGCCAGTAGTATGGTGGACATGGCCACGGATACGCAGTATTTT. Amino acid sequence: CASSMVDMATDTQYF.

J is TRBJ1-2 and V is TRBV7-2; 7 bases agree with TRBD1. The V gene end was trimmed by 0 bases and the J gene end by 7 bases; junction bases not matched to a gene: 11. Looked up from germline, CDR1 is SGHTA and CDR2 is FQGNSA. There are 16 residues in the CDR3. In DNA form, the CDR3 reads TGTGCCAGCAGCTTAGCGCCGGGACAGATGGCGTCTGGCTACACCTTC. Protein sequence: CASSLAPGQMASGYTF.

The V gene is TRBV28, the J gene TRBJ1-1; D is unclear. The CDR3 covers 15 residues. Between the trimmed V and J ends, which lost 1 base and 1 base, there was a span of 10 bases. From germline, CDR1 is MDHEN and CDR2 SYDVKM. CDR3 sequence reads: CASSLFTVSNTEAFF. In nucleotides, the CDR3 is TGTGCCAGCAGTTTATTTACGGTTTCGAACACTGAAGCTTTCTTT. The full variable domain, rest sourced from reference TRBV28 and TRBJ1-1, is DVKVTQSSRYLVKRTGEKVFLECVQDMDHENMFWYRQDPGLGLRLIYFSYDVKMKEKGDIPEGYSVSREKKERFSLILESASTNQTSMYLCASSLFTVSNTEAFFGQGTRLTVV.

The table lists this clone with a few counts. The chain uses TRBV5-4 and TRBJ2-1; D ambiguous. Trimming pared 0 bases from V and 9 bases from J, leaving 4 bases between. The CDR3 extends over 11 amino acids. Germline assignment: CDR1 SGHNT and CDR2 YYREEE (reference sequence). CDR3 region: CASSLVSEQFF. CDR3 nucleotide sequence: TGTGCCAGCAGCTTGGTTAGTGAGCAGTTCTTC.

This rearrangement joins TRBV25-1 to TRBJ1-2; D call uncertain. Germline V gene sequence: CDR1 MGHDK, CDR2 SYGVNS. V was pared by 11 bases and J by 1 base, with 23 bases between. This CDR3 region has 16 residues. The CDR3 sequence: CASSGGRLDFNYGYTF. The CDR3 DNA sequence: TGTGCCTCATCGGGAGGCAGACTGGATTTTAACTATGGCTACACCTTC.